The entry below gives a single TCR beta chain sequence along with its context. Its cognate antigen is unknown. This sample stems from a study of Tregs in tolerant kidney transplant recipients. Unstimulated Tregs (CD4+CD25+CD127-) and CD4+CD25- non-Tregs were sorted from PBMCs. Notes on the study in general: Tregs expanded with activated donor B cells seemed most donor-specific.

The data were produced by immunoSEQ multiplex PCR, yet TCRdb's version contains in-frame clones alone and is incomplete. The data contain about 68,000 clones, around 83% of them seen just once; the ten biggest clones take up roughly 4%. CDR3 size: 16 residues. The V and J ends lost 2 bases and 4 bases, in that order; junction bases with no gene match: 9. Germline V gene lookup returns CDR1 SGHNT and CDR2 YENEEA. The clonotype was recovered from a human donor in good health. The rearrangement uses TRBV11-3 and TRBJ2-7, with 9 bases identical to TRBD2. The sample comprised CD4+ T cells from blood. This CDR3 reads CASSLRLAGPEYEQYF. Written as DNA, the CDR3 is TGTGCCAGCAGCTTACGGCTAGCGGGGCCAGAGTACGAGCAGTACTTC.